The sequence of this T cell receptor beta chain was determined in a study of blood T cell repertoires in COVID-19. Study summary: The United States, Italy and Spain provided the acute and convalescent COVID-19 samples. From T cells, B-cell-depleted T cells, or PBMCs came the material, which was cDNA or gDNA.

The CDR3 runs 15 residues. The J segment lost 6 bases and the V segment lost 6 bases, leaving 11 bases of the junction unmatched. Germline CDR1 and CDR2: LNHDA and SQIVND (reference sequence). Methods used by the authors: Researchers report that nucleated cell counts were estimated from reference gene primer amplification. The method was immunoSEQ multiplex PCR; TCRdb's version includes in-frame clones alone and lacks a portion of them. From that table come the V and J calls and clone size; the DNA was used to work out D and trimming. The sample includes some 70,000 clones, roughly 88% of them seen just once. During active infection, Seattle patients enrolled and were then monitored through disease.

The chain employs TRBV19 and TRBJ2-1, with TRBD2 identical over 7 bases. The receptor comes from a middle-aged man with COVID-19, enrolled during active disease. The sequenced sample consisted of peripheral blood. DNA of the CDR3: TGTGCCAGTAGCAAAAAGACTAGCCGAAGCAATGAGCAGTTCTTC. Encoded protein: CASSKKTSRSNEQFF.